This TCR beta chain was profiled in a study of identical twins. TCRdb re-called the 5' RACE reads with MiXCR, one entry per CDR3 protein. The data show approximately 700,000 distinct CDR3 sequences, 15% to 20% seen once. The sample was also linked to a second study, of T cells expressing NK-cell markers.

The sequenced material came from PBMCs. The TCR comes from a woman aged 18 to 35 in good health.

CDR3 region: CAISDPIAGVADTQYF. The CDR3, as DNA: TGTGCCATCAGTGACCCCATAGCGGGAGTGGCAGATACGCAGTATTTT. J is TRBJ2-3 and V is TRBV10-3, with 9 bases identical to TRBD2. After removal of 3 bases from V and 4 bases from J, the junction contained 8 bases not matched to a gene. This CDR3 is built from 16 residues. CDR1 and CDR2 from the germline V gene are ENHRY and SYGVKD.